The next 23 T cell receptor beta chains were all read from a single sample in a study of cytomegalovirus exposure and HLA in healthy donors. Clones were read by immunoSEQ multiplex PCR, and TCRdb kept only the in-frame ones, dropping some. The sample records 86,000 or so clones, about 95% being singletons. Sample: PBMCs. These TCRs come from a man aged 18-30 years in good health and CMV-seropositive.

DNA of the CDR3: TGTGCCAGTAGTATGAGGAACCAAGAGACCCAGTACTTC. Translating gives CASSMRNQETQYF. The rearrangement links TRBV19 to TRBJ2-5; D unclear. Trimming took off 3 bases at V and 0 bases at J, with 5 bases between the two ends. Germline V gene lookup returns CDR1 LNHDA and CDR2 SQIVND (reference sequence). This CDR3 has 13 amino acids.

This clone was counted once. V gene TRBV10-2 combines with J gene TRBJ2-6; D remains ambiguous. V lost 6 bases to trimming and J lost 0 bases, with 6 bases between them. Germline CDR1 reads WSHSY; CDR2 reads SAAADI. The CDR3 runs 14 residues. The CDR3 here is CASSLNSGANVLTF. In nucleotides, the CDR3 is TGCGCCAGCAGCCTAAACTCTGGGGCCAACGTCCTGACTTTC.

The chain joins TRBV4-1 to TRBJ2-1, with 10 bases identical to TRBD2. The ends lost 0 bases at V and 9 bases at J; junction bases unmatched: 8. The CDR3 spans 16 residues. The germline gives CDR1 MGHRA, CDR2 YSYEKL. CDR3 in amino acids: CASSQERGLAGAEQFF. CDR3 nucleotide sequence: TGCGCCAGCAGCCAAGAAAGAGGCCTAGCGGGAGCTGAGCAGTTCTTC.

V and J are TRBV29-1 and TRBJ2-2; D is undetermined. Deletions cut 6 bases from V and 1 base from J, with 6 bases between. Per germline, CDR1 SQVTM and CDR2 ANQGSEA. The CDR3 loop spans 12 amino acids. In DNA form, the CDR3 reads TGCAGCGTGCGTGGGAACACCGGGGAGCTGTTTTTT. Translated: CSVRGNTGELFF.

The rearrangement links TRBV6-5 to TRBJ2-1; 7 nucleotides line up with TRBD2. The ends lost 0 bases at V and 7 bases at J; junction bases unmatched: 3. CDR1 is MNHEY, CDR2 SVGAGI, per germline. The CDR3 extends over 14 amino acids. In DNA form, the CDR3 reads TGTGCCAGCAGTTACTCCACAGCGGGAAATGAGCAGTTCTTC. Residues: CASSYSTAGNEQFF.

This clone was seen only once. The rearrangement uses TRBV30 and TRBJ2-3; 9 nucleotides agree with TRBD2. The CDR3 loop spans 14 amino acids. Germline loops: CDR1 GTSNPN, CDR2 SVGIG (reference sequence). The CDR3: CALSAGGPTDTQYF. The CDR3 DNA reads as TGTGCTCTTAGCGCGGGAGGGCCAACAGATACGCAGTATTTT.

V gene TRBV5-1 combines with J gene TRBJ2-7; a weak D match, TRBD1 (7 bases). Trimming removed 1 base at V and 4 bases at J, with 9 bases between. CDR3 size: 13 residues. Per the germline V gene, CDR1 is SGHRS and CDR2 is YFSETQ. The CDR3 DNA follows: TGCGCCAGCAGCTTGCAGGGGGGATACGAGCAGTACTTC. Translation gives CASSLQGGYEQYF.

This clone was recorded only once. The chain combines TRBV11-2 with TRBJ2-1; TRBD1 matches 12 bases. Germline V gene sequence: CDR1 SGHAT, CDR2 FQNNGV. Unmatched junction bases numbered 6, after V lost 5 bases and J lost 7 bases. The CDR3 is made up of 15 amino acids. CDR3 in amino acids: CASSRGQGAINEQFF. DNA of the CDR3: TGTGCCAGCAGCCGGGGACAGGGGGCGATAAATGAGCAGTTCTTC.

The chain carries TRBV5-5 and TRBJ2-5; D possibly corresponds to TRBD2 (6 bases). The CDR3 runs to 15 residues. V was shortened by 2 bases and J by 5 bases, with 16 bases between the two germline ends. The germline V gene has CDR1 SGHKS and CDR2 YYEKEE (reference sequence). The CDR3 reads CASSLMGGDRETQYF. DNA for the CDR3: TGTGCCAGCAGCTTAATGGGCGGGGACCGGGAGACCCAGTACTTC.

The V call is TRBV9, the J call TRBJ2-1, with D uncertain. V lost 0 bases, J lost 4 bases, and 11 bases lay in between. CDR1 SGDLS and CDR2 YYNGEE come from the germline V gene. This CDR3 region has 15 residues. The CDR3, as DNA: TGTGCCAGCAGCGTAGAAGTCGGAGCGTACAATGAGCAGTTCTTC. Its protein is CASSVEVGAYNEQFF.

This clone has just one count. The chain couples TRBV30 to TRBJ2-2; D may be TRBD2 (7 bases). Trimming stripped 4 bases from V and 6 bases from J, with 21 bases between. CDR1 is GTSNPN and CDR2 is SVGIG in the germline V gene (reference sequence). CDR3 length: 16 amino acids. The CDR3 loop is CAWTGGPGEIAGELFF. As DNA, the CDR3 is TGTGCCTGGACGGGGGGCCCGGGGGAAATAGCCGGGGAGCTGTTTTTT.

This clone was recorded only once. This chain joins TRBV6-1 and TRBJ1-3; D perhaps matches TRBD1 (6 bases). V dropped 3 bases and J dropped 0 bases, with 12 bases sitting between them. Germline assignment: CDR1 MNHNS and CDR2 SASEGT. The CDR3 extends over 16 amino acids. The CDR3 DNA reads as TGTGCCAGCAGTGAGGCAGGGGAGAGCTCTGGAAACACCATATATTTT. Residues: CASSEAGESSGNTIYF.

This clone was seen a single time. The rearrangement links TRBV5-1 to TRBJ2-7; 7 bases map to TRBD1. V gave up 2 bases and J gave up 0 bases; unmatched junction bases: 2. Germline CDR1 SGHRS, CDR2 YFSETQ. The CDR3 runs to 14 residues. The CDR3 region is CASSLRTGSYEQYF. The CDR3 bases are TGCGCCAGCAGCTTACGGACAGGCTCCTACGAGCAGTACTTC.

The V and J genes are TRBV7-2 and TRBJ1-2, with TRBD1 matching over 9 bases. There are 14 residues in the CDR3. V lost 3 bases to trimming and J lost 8 bases; unmatched junction nucleotides: 7. Per the germline V gene, CDR1 is SGHTA and CDR2 is FQGNSA. As DNA, the CDR3 is TGTGCCAGCAGCTTCCCGCGGACAGGGGAAGGCTACACCTTC. Encoded protein: CASSFPRTGEGYTF.

As DNA, the CDR3 is TGTGCCAGCAGCTCCCTGGCGGGAGGGGAAACCGGGGAGCTGTTTTTT. This sequence encodes CASSSLAGGETGELFF. The rearrangement joins TRBV5-4 to TRBJ2-2, with 9 positions matching TRBD2. Germline-derived CDR1 and CDR2 are SGHNT and YYREEE (reference sequence). There are 16 residues in the CDR3. The V gene end was trimmed by 3 bases and the J gene end by 5 bases; junction bases not matched to a gene: 8.

The chain couples TRBV28 to TRBJ2-7; perhaps TRBD2 as D (5 bases). Germline V gives CDR1 MDHEN, CDR2 SYDVKM. The V end was cut by 8 bases, the J end by 3 bases, with 20 bases between. The CDR3 spans 15 residues. In DNA, the CDR3 is TGTGCCAGCGGATCACGGGATACCCCTATCTACGAGCAGTACTTC. Protein product: CASGSRDTPIYEQYF.

The rearrangement joins TRBV4-1 to TRBJ1-1; D gene unclear. V was shortened by 4 bases and J by 1 base, with 7 bases between the two germline ends. The CDR3 has 13 amino acids. Germline lookup yields CDR1 MGHRA and CDR2 YSYEKL. DNA of the CDR3: TGCGCCAGCAGCCGCGACACGAACACTGAAGCTTTCTTT. This encodes CASSRDTNTEAFF.

V usage is TRBV21-1 and J usage is TRBJ2-1; TRBD1 reflects the table's D call only, with no check against the DNA. TRBV21-1 has pseudogene status. This CDR3 has 16 residues. CDR3 sequence: CAKGHPNNTKNNEQFF. In DNA, the CDR3 is TGTGCCAAGGGGCACCCTAATAATACAAAAAACAATGAGCAGTTCTTC.

The rearrangement joins TRBV5-1 to TRBJ1-4; 8 nucleotides align to TRBD1. The CDR3 runs to 15 residues. With V trimmed by 4 bases and J by 8 bases, 10 bases remained unmatched. Germline V CDR1 and CDR2: SGHRS, YFSETQ. CDR3 sequence: CASSPGGTGREKLFF. In nucleotides, the CDR3 is TGCGCCAGCAGCCCTGGCGGGACAGGACGCGAAAAACTGTTTTTT.

V usage is TRBV4-2 and J usage is TRBJ2-7; D might be TRBD1 (5 bases). Germline V gene sequence: CDR1 LGHNA, CDR2 YNFKEQ. CDR3 size: 15 residues. Trimming stripped 3 bases from V and 0 bases from J, with 12 bases between. DNA for the CDR3: TGTGCCAGCAGCCACGCCGACAGTTACTCCTACGAGCAGTACTTC. It specifies CASSHADSYSYEQYF.

The CDR3 loop is CASSWGQGNTEAFF. DNA of the CDR3: TGTGCCAGCAGCTGGGGACAGGGGAACACTGAAGCTTTCTTT. The chain couples TRBV5-4 to TRBJ1-1, with TRBD1 matching over 9 bases. Trimming at V came to 3 bases and at J to 1 base, leaving 1 base not matched to a gene. The CDR3 sequence is 14 residues long. Per the germline V gene, CDR1 is SGHNT and CDR2 is YYREEE (reference sequence).

The V call is TRBV15, the J call TRBJ2-1; D is perhaps TRBD1 (5 bases). This CDR3 comprises 13 residues. The germline V gene encodes CDR1 LNHNV and CDR2 YYDKDF (reference sequence). Trimming removed 3 bases at V and 13 bases at J, with 16 bases between. Written as DNA, the CDR3 is TGTGCCACCAGCAGTATATCAGGTCAGGGCCAGTTCTTC. Protein product: CATSSISGQGQFF. Combining the CDR3 with reference TRBV15 and TRBJ2-1 gives the whole variable domain DAMVIQNPRYQVTQFGKPVTLSCSQTLNHNVMYWYQQKSSQAPKLLFHYYDKDFNNEADTPDNFQSRRPNTSFCFLDIRSPGLGDTAMYLCATSSISGQGQFFGPGTRLTVL.

Concerning this clone: Its ends do not fully match the called genes, so a read error is possible. The chain has TRBV6-6 and TRBJ2-3, with 11 bases that match TRBD2. Germline CDR1 reads MNHNY; CDR2 reads SVGAGI (reference sequence). This CDR3 comprises 13 residues. The CDR3 loop is CASSSPTSGDKQF. The CDR3 bases are TGTGCCAGCAGTTCCCCGACTAGCGGGGATAAACAGTTT.